The TCR beta chain described here comes from a study of T-cell reconstitution after alpha-beta-depleted transplantation in children. Study-level findings and limits: By one year post-transplant, T-cell counts and diversity largely arose from T cells that were newly produced.

As to this clonotype: As yet, its antigen is unknown. A much larger clone is a single base away; this may be a read error.

Preparing the TCRbeta library involved the use of unique molecular identifiers. TCRdb re-called the PCR reads through MiXCR, storing one row per CDR3 protein. The sample gives about 610,000 distinct CDR3 sequences, over 25% of which show up once; under 45% is in the top ten. This clonotype was sampled from a boy less than two years old with Wiskott-Aldrich syndrome, due to receive a stem cell transplant. This specimen consisted of PBMCs, obtained before TCRalphabeta/CD19-depleted stem cell transplant.

In DNA, the CDR3 is TGTGCCAGCAGCTTGGACTCCAGGGAGGATCAGTTCTTC. It is translated as CASSLDSREDQFF. The V gene is TRBV5-6, the J gene TRBJ2-1; perhaps TRBD2 as D (6 bases). With 0 bases removed from V and 13 bases from J, the gap between germline ends came to 14 bases. CDR1 is SGHDT and CDR2 is YYEEEE in the germline V gene. The CDR3 consists of 13 residues.